This is a list of T cell receptor beta chains from one sample in a study of T cell responses to AZD1222 COVID-19 vaccine. Generated by immunoSEQ multiplex PCR, the TCRdb table keeps only in-frame clones and is missing some. The sample includes about 110,000 clones, over 75% seen only once; the top ten take about 4.6%. The specimen comprised peripheral blood, sampled 28 days after the second AZD1222 dose. All receptors derive from an adult who received the AZD1222 COVID-19 vaccine. CDR3s include the opening cysteine and the closing phenylalanine or tryptophan. D genes are given only for firm matches. The size entry is marked missing in some rows and otherwise reads once, few, many or a size class.

CDR3 length | clone size | J gene | D gene | V gene | CDR3 protein | CDR3 DNA
17 | . | TRBJ1-4 | . | TRBV5-6 | CASSTIYSEATNEKLFF | TGTGCCAGCAGCACGATCTACTCAGAAGCAACTAATGAAAAACTGTTTTTT
16 | . | TRBJ1-6 | . | TRBV6-5 | CASSYWGGRLNSPLHF | TGTGCCAGCAGTTACTGGGGTGGACGGTTAAATTCACCCCTCCACTTT
14 | . | TRBJ1-4 | . | TRBV6-5 | CAARRSEGNEKLFF | TGTGCCGCCCGGAGGTCAGAGGGGAATGAAAAACTGTTTTTT
19 | . | TRBJ2-2 | TRBD2 | TRBV7-9 | CASSSSGLAASGSTGELFF | TGTGCCAGCAGCTCATCAGGACTAGCGGCCTCCGGGAGCACCGGGGAGCTGTTTTTT
16 | . | TRBJ2-1 | TRBD2 | TRBV9 | CASSESLADSYNEQFF | TGTGCCAGCAGTGAGAGTCTAGCGGATTCCTACAATGAGCAGTTCTTC
14 | . | TRBJ2-1 | . | TRBV11-3 | CASSLAGLNNEQFF | TGTGCCAGCAGCTTAGCGGGGTTGAACAATGAGCAGTTCTTC
14 | . | TRBJ1-4 | . | TRBV11-2 | CASSLTGTNEKLFF | TGTGCCAGCAGCTTAACCGGAACTAATGAAAAACTGTTTTTT
14 | . | TRBJ2-7 | TRBD2 | TRBV4-3 | CASSRTSGSYEQYF | TGCGCCAGCAGCCGGACTAGCGGGTCCTACGAGCAGTACTTC
17 | . | TRBJ1-6 | TRBD1 | TRBV29-1 | CSGGQGVISSYNSPLHF | TGCAGCGGGGGACAGGGGGTAATTTCGTCCTATAATTCACCCCTCCACTTT
13 | . | TRBJ1-1 | . | TRBV6-5 | CASSYNLNTEAFF | TGTGCCAGCAGTTATAACCTGAACACTGAAGCTTTCTTT
15 | . | TRBJ2-1 | . | TRBV6-4 | CASSDSVQGNNEQFF | TGTGCCAGCAGTGACTCGGTGCAGGGAAACAATGAGCAGTTCTTC
15 | once | TRBJ1-5 | TRBD1 | TRBV2 | CASRTDRGRGQPQHF | TGTGCCAGCAGGACAGACAGGGGAAGGGGTCAGCCCCAGCATTTT
14 | . | TRBJ1-2 | . | TRBV4-3 | CASSQNRDLYGYTF | TGCGCCAGCAGTCAAAACCGGGACCTCTATGGCTACACCTTC
14 | . | TRBJ1-2 | TRBD1 | TRBV5-5 | CASSWRDRNYGYTF | TGTGCCAGCAGCTGGAGGGACAGGAACTATGGCTACACCTTC
15 | . | TRBJ2-1 | TRBD2 | TRBV5-4 | CASSLVAGANNEQFF | TGTGCCAGCAGCTTGGTAGCGGGGGCTAACAATGAGCAGTTCTTC
18 | . | TRBJ1-5 | . | TRBV28 | CASSLSGSWGREDQPQHF | TGTGCCAGCAGTTTGTCAGGCTCGTGGGGGCGGGAGGATCAGCCCCAGCATTTT
12 | . | TRBJ1-1 | . | TRBV4-2 | CASSQGSTEAFF | TGTGCCAGCAGCCAAGGTAGCACTGAAGCTTTCTTT
14 | . | TRBJ1-2 | . | TRBV7-3 | CASSLSGATYGYTF | TGTGCCAGCAGCTTATCAGGGGCCACTTATGGCTACACCTTC
15 | . | TRBJ1-4 | TRBD1 | TRBV2 | CASSFTGGSKEKLFF | TGTGCCAGCAGTTTTACAGGGGGGAGTAAGGAAAAACTGTTTTTT
13 | . | TRBJ1-4 | . | TRBV12-3/TRBV12-4 | CASSPSVQDRLFF | TGTGCCAGCAGCCCGTCGGTCCAGGACAGACTGTTTTTT
15 | . | TRBJ2-1 | TRBD2 | TRBV4-3 | CASSQGLASYNEQFF | TGCGCCAGCAGCCAGGGACTAGCCTCCTACAATGAGCAGTTCTTC
15 | . | TRBJ2-1 | . | TRBV13 | CASSLVRPVDNEQFF | TGTGCCAGCAGCTTAGTTAGGCCCGTGGATAATGAGCAGTTCTTC
15 | . | TRBJ2-7 | . | TRBV18 | CASSPPRDPTYEQYF | TGTGCCAGCTCACCACCCAGGGATCCGACCTACGAGCAGTACTTC
14 | . | TRBJ2-5 | . | TRBV30 | CAWSKGEPGETQYF | TGTGCCTGGAGCAAGGGAGAGCCCGGGGAGACCCAGTACTTC
13 | . | TRBJ1-2 | . | TRBV12-3/TRBV12-4 | CASSLLDNYGYTF | TGTGCCAGCAGTTTATTGGACAACTATGGCTACACCTTC
13 | once | TRBJ1-6 | . | TRBV7-2 | CASSLAGFSPLHF | TGTGCCAGCAGCTTAGCGGGGTTTTCACCCCTCCACTTT
13 | . | TRBJ1-2 | . | TRBV14 | CASSQVGGIGYTF | TGTGCCAGCAGCCAAGTAGGCGGGATTGGCTACACCTTC
14 | . | TRBJ1-1 | . | TRBV6-2/TRBV6-3 | CASSSRTVNTEAFF | TGTGCCAGCAGTTCACGGACAGTGAACACTGAAGCTTTCTTT
14 | . | TRBJ1-2 | TRBD1 | TRBV25-1 | CASSSPGTGSGYTF | TGTGCCAGCAGTTCACCCGGGACAGGGTCTGGCTACACCTTC
16 | . | TRBJ2-7 | . | TRBV10-3 | CAISGSLGVDSYEQYF | TGTGCCATCAGTGGGTCGTTAGGAGTGGACTCCTACGAGCAGTACTTC
12 | . | TRBJ1-2 | . | TRBV5-1 | CASLDSHNGYTF | TGCGCCAGCCTCGACAGTCACAATGGCTACACCTTC
16 | few | TRBJ2-1 | . | TRBV7-9 | CASSLAALAGGNEQFF | TGTGCCAGCAGCTTAGCGGCTCTAGCTGGGGGCAATGAGCAGTTCTTC
17 | . | TRBJ1-4 | . | TRBV3-1/TRBV3-2 | CASSQAPGHATNEKLFF | TGTGCCAGCAGCCAAGCGCCGGGGCATGCAACTAATGAAAAACTGTTTTTT
14 | . | TRBJ2-2 | . | TRBV19 | CASSKFSNTGELFF | TGTGCCAGTAGTAAGTTTTCGAATACCGGGGAGCTGTTTTTT
13 | . | TRBJ2-7 | . | TRBV15 | CATSRENVLEQYF | TGTGCCACCAGCAGAGAAAATGTCTTGGAGCAGTACTTC
14 | . | TRBJ1-6 | . | TRBV9 | CASSVVGGVSPLHF | TGTGCCAGCAGCGTAGTGGGGGGGGTTTCACCCCTCCACTTT
16 | . | TRBJ2-5 | . | TRBV7-3 | CASSLRVARAGETQYF | TGTGCCAGCAGCTTAAGGGTAGCCAGGGCGGGGGAGACCCAGTACTTC
11 | . | TRBJ2-2 | . | TRBV2 | CASTESGELFF | TGTGCCAGCACCGAATCCGGGGAGCTGTTTTTT
15 | once | TRBJ1-3 | . | TRBV5-4 | CASSPSTDSGNTIYF | TGTGCCAGCAGCCCCTCGACAGACTCTGGAAACACCATATATTTT
14 | . | TRBJ2-7 | . | TRBV7-8 | CASSSQRRSYEQYF | TGTGCCAGCAGCAGCCAGAGACGGTCCTACGAGCAGTACTTC
12 | . | TRBJ1-2 | . | TRBV29-1 | CSVDIGGYGYTF | TGCAGCGTTGATATTGGGGGCTATGGCTACACCTTC
14 | . | TRBJ1-1 | . | TRBV5-4 | CASSLAQGNTEAFF | TGTGCCAGCAGCTTGGCACAGGGGAACACTGAAGCTTTCTTT
13 | . | TRBJ2-1 | . | TRBV6-2/TRBV6-3 | CASRYGVGNEQFF | TGTGCCAGCAGGTACGGGGTGGGCAATGAGCAGTTCTTC
15 | . | TRBJ2-7 | TRBD2 | TRBV7-6 | CASSSRLAGLYEQYF | TGTGCCAGCAGCTCAAGACTAGCGGGCTTATACGAGCAGTACTTC
16 | . | TRBJ2-7 | TRBD1 | TRBV5-6 | CASSLVRGQGTYEQYF | TGTGCCAGCAGCTTGGTTAGGGGACAGGGGACCTACGAGCAGTACTTC
15 | few | TRBJ2-7 | TRBD1 | TRBV5-6 | CASSRLAGGAVWQYF | TGTGCCAGCAGCCGCTTGGCAGGGGGCGCCGTTTGGCAGTACTTC
15 | . | TRBJ2-7 | . | TRBV11-2 | CASSLTGSPSYEQYF | TGTGCCAGCAGCCTGACTGGCTCACCTTCCTACGAGCAGTACTTC
14 | . | TRBJ2-3 | . | TRBV7-2 | CASSSDGRTDTQYF | TGTGCCAGCAGCTCAGACGGACGCACAGATACGCAGTATTTT
15 | . | TRBJ1-2 | TRBD1 | TRBV5-4 | CASSSGQGVNYGYTF | TGTGCCAGCAGCTCCGGACAGGGGGTGAACTATGGCTACACCTTC
12 | . | TRBJ2-2 | . | TRBV7-2 | CASSPGSRELFF | TGTGCCAGCAGCCCCGGGTCGCGGGAGCTGTTTTTT
13 | . | TRBJ2-5 | . | TRBV25-1 | CASSAGAQETQYF | TGTGCCAGCAGTGCTGGGGCACAAGAGACCCAGTACTTC
18 | . | TRBJ2-3 | TRBD2 | TRBV18 | CASSPLAVGSFGTDTQYF | TGTGCCAGCTCACCTCTAGCGGTGGGATCGTTCGGCACAGATACGCAGTATTTT
11 | . | TRBJ2-7 | . | TRBV20-1 | CSASKRGEQYF | TGCAGTGCTAGTAAGAGGGGCGAGCAGTACTTC
14 | . | TRBJ1-3 | . | TRBV3-1/TRBV3-2 | CASSQVLLGNTIYF | TGTGCCAGCAGCCAAGTACTCCTTGGAAACACCATATATTTT
14 | . | TRBJ2-7 | . | TRBV6-2/TRBV6-3 | CASSRIDKPYEQYF | TGTGCCAGCAGTCGGATCGACAAACCCTACGAGCAGTACTTC
15 | once | TRBJ2-5 | TRBD2 | TRBV5-4 | CASSPPNPGGETQYF | TGTGCCAGCAGCCCCCCCAATCCGGGAGGAGAGACCCAGTACTTC
14 | . | TRBJ1-1 | TRBD1 | TRBV6-2/TRBV6-3 | CASSYGDSFRIAFF | TGTGCCAGCAGTTACGGGGACAGTTTTCGTATAGCTTTCTTT